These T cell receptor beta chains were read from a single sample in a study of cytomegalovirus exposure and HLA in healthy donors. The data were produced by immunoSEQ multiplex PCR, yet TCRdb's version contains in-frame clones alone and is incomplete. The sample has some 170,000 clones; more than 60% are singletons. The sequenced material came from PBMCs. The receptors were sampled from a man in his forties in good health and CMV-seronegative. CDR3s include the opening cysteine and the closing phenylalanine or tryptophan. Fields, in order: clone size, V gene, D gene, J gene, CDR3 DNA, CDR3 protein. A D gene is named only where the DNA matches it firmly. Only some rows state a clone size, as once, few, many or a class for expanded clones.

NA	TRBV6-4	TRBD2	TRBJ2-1	TGTGCCAGCAGTGACCCTAGCGGGGGGGCTAGTGAGCAGTTCTTC	CASSDPSGGASEQFF
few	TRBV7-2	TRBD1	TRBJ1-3	TGTGCCAGCAGCCAGGACAGGCAAAACACCATATATTTT	CASSQDRQNTIYF
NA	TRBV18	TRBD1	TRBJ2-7	TGTGCCAGCTCGTTCGGGACAGAGGTATCCTACGAGCAGTACTTC	CASSFGTEVSYEQYF
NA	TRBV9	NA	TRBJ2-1	TGTGCCAGCAGCCCTCGGCGGGGAGGCTACAATGAGCAGTTCTTC	CASSPRRGGYNEQFF
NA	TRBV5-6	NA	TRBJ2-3	TGTGCCAGCAGCTTGGCCACGCGCAGGAAGACAGATACGCAGTATTTT	CASSLATRRKTDTQYF
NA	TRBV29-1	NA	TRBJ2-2	TGCAGCACTCGACGGAGCTTCACCGGGGAGCTGTTTTTT	CSTRRSFTGELFF
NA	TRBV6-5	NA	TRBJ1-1	TGTGCCAGCAGGGCGGGTGGGAGTAAGACTGAAGCTTTCTTT	CASRAGGSKTEAFF
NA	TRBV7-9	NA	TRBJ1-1	TGTGCCAGCAGCGGAACACAGCTGGGTGAAGCTTTCTTT	CASSGTQLGEAFF
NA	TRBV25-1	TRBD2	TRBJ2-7	TGTGCCAGCAGTGAACGATTAGCGGGTTCCTACGAGCAGTACTTC	CASSERLAGSYEQYF
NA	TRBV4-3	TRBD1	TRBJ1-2	TGCGCCAGCAGCTACCAGCGGACAGGCGCAGCTAACTATGGCTACACCTTC	CASSYQRTGAANYGYTF
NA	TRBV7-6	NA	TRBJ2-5	TGTGCCAGCAGCTTAAACCGGGAGACCCAGTACTTC	CASSLNRETQYF
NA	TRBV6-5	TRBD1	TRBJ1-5	TGTGCCAGCAGCACGGGGACAGAGAATCAGCCCCAGCATTTT	CASSTGTENQPQHF
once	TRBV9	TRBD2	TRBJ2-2	TGTGCCAGCAGCCCCGTCCCGGGAGGGACCGGGGAGCTGTTTTTT	CASSPVPGGTGELFF
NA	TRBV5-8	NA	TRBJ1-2	TGTGCCAGTGCGGTGAACTATGGCTACACCTTC	CASAVNYGYTF
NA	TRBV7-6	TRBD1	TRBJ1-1	TGTGCCAGCAGCCCTCGACAGGGAATGAACACTGAAGCTTTCTTT	CASSPRQGMNTEAFF
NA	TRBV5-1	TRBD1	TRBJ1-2	TGCGCCAGCAGCGATATCACAGGGGCGGAGGGCTACACCTTC	CASSDITGAEGYTF
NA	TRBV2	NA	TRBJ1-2	TGTGCCAGCATGGGGGGGCGCCCTGGCTACACCTTC	CASMGGRPGYTF
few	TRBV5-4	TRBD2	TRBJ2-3	TGTGCCAGCAGCTTGGGCGGGGGGAGTACAGATACGCAGTATTTT	CASSLGGGSTDTQYF